This TCR beta chain came from a study of blood T cell repertoires in COVID-19. At the level of the study: Sites across the United States, Italy and Spain contributed samples from acute and convalescent COVID-19. The cDNA or gDNA used as material had been derived from T cells, B-cell-depleted T cells, or PBMCs.

Under the authors' procedure: Quantification of nucleated cells was approximated via reference gene primer amplification. Sequencing used immunoSEQ multiplex PCR; TCRdb keeps in-frame clones, though not all of them. V and J calls and clone size come straight from that table; D and trimming were deduced from the DNA. This table has just under 55,000 clones, 90% appearing once. Trimming removed 7 bases at V and 5 bases at J, with 14 bases between. There are 12 residues in the CDR3. CDR1 is GTSNPN, CDR2 SVGIG, per germline (reference sequence). The V call is TRBV30, the J call TRBJ2-5, with D possibly being TRBD2 (5 bases). The source is a man aged 45-60 years with acute or convalescent COVID-19. Sequencing was done on a sample of peripheral blood. CDR3 bases: TGTGCCTCAACCGGAGGAATTGAGACCCAGTACTTC. This sequence encodes CASTGGIETQYF. Complete variable domain (other parts from reference TRBV30 and TRBJ2-5): SQTIHQWPATLVQPVGSPLSLECTVEGTSNPNLYWYRQAAGRGLQLLFYSVGIGQISSEVPQNLSASRPQDRQFILSSKKLLLSDSGFYLCASTGGIETQYFGPGTRLLVL.